Presented here are 10 T cell receptor beta chains from one specimen sequenced in a study of blood T cells in healthy people across ages. For the second PCR, which ran for about 6 to 11 cycles, a sample-barcoded 5' primer and a J-beta primer mix were used. MiXCR, run by TCRdb on the 5' RACE reads, gives a single entry per CDR3 protein. Here the sample spans some 290,000 distinct CDR3 sequences, around 30% being singletons. The material sequenced was blood. The receptor set was obtained from a woman in her seventies in good health.

The chain links TRBV9 to TRBJ2-5; 10 bases match TRBD2. The CDR3 has 15 amino acids. Germline V gives CDR1 SGDLS, CDR2 YYNGEE. Germline trimming cut 0 bases from V and 2 bases from J; bases unmatched to any gene: 1. CDR3 DNA sequence: TGTGCCAGCAGCGTAGGGACTAGCGGACAAGAGACCCAGTACTTC. It translates to CASSVGTSGQETQYF. Based on the CDR3 plus reference TRBV9 and TRBJ2-5, the full variable domain is DSGVTQTPKHLITATGQRVTLRCSPRSGDLSVYWYQQSLDQGLQFLIQYYNGEERAKGNILERFSAQQFPDLHSELNLSSLELGDSALYFCASSVGTSGQETQYFGPGTRLLVL.

This clonotype was recorded a few times. V gene TRBV6-5 combines with J gene TRBJ1-2; TRBD1 might be the D (6 bases). The CDR3 loop spans 13 amino acids. V shed 6 bases and J shed 8 bases, with 16 bases lying between them. Germline V gene lookup returns CDR1 MNHEY and CDR2 SVGAGI. The CDR3 sequence is CASRQGEAGGYTF. CDR3 DNA sequence: TGTGCCAGCAGACAGGGAGAAGCAGGAGGCTACACCTTC.

The gene calls are TRBV28 and TRBJ2-1, with TRBD2 as a possible D gene (5 bases). The CDR3 extends over 12 amino acids. Trimming stripped 7 bases from V and 7 bases from J, with 11 bases between. CDR1 is MDHEN and CDR2 is SYDVKM in the germline V gene. As DNA, the CDR3 is TGTGCCAGCAACCACGGGGTAAATGAGCAGTTCTTC. Its protein is CASNHGVNEQFF.

This sequence joins TRBV7-9 and TRBJ2-3; D not certain. The V end lost 3 bases, the J end lost 6 bases, and 13 bases lay between the germline ends. This CDR3 region has 14 residues. Germline V gene lookup returns CDR1 SEHNR and CDR2 FQNEAQ (reference sequence). Here the CDR3 DNA reads TGTGCCAGCAGCTTGTCCATGTCGGGCGATACGCAGTATTTT. Its translation is CASSLSMSGDTQYF.

The sample holds a few counts of this clonotype. V and J are TRBV20-1 and TRBJ2-7; D remains unclear. The CDR3 runs to 11 residues. Deletions cut 6 bases from V and 2 bases from J, with 8 bases between. Germline loops: CDR1 DFQATT, CDR2 SNEGSKA (reference sequence). CDR3 sequence (DNA): TGCAGTGCGTGGAACACCTACGAGCAGTACTTC. It is translated as CSAWNTYEQYF.

This clonotype has only a few counts. The chain employs TRBV28 and TRBJ2-5; TRBD2 is a possible D gene (6 bases). TRBJ2-7 matches the DNA end more closely, so the J call is doubtful. CDR1 and CDR2 from the germline V gene are MDHEN and SYDVKM. This CDR3 is built from 15 residues. CDR3 nucleotide sequence: TGTGCCAGCGCTTTGGGAGGCAGGGAAGCCTACGAGCAGTACTTC. Translated, it gives CASALGGREAYEQYF.

This chain links TRBV7-8 with TRBJ2-7; 7 bases are shared with TRBD2. V lost 5 bases, J lost 4 bases, and 5 bases stayed unmatched. Germline V lookup: CDR1 SGHVS, CDR2 FQNEAQ. The CDR3 loop spans 13 amino acids. The CDR3 loop is CASSRTRDYEQYV. The CDR3 DNA reads TGTGCCAGCAGCCGGACTAGAGATTACGAGCAGTACGTC.

The chain employs TRBV29-1 and TRBJ1-4; no firm D call. Trimming removed 0 bases from V and 8 bases from J, with 4 bases in between. This CDR3 spans 11 amino acids. Germline-derived CDR1 and CDR2 are SQVTM and ANQGSEA. The CDR3 sequence is CSVEDGEKLFF. The CDR3 bases are TGCAGCGTTGAAGATGGAGAAAAACTGTTTTTT.

This clonotype appeared a few times. This chain's CDR3 is CSARDSGQGWYEQYF. For the CDR3, the DNA is TGCAGTGCTAGAGATAGTGGACAGGGCTGGTACGAGCAGTACTTC. The chain has TRBV20-1 and TRBJ2-7, with 8 bases identical to TRBD1. The ends lost 0 bases at V and 4 bases at J; junction bases unmatched: 8. The CDR3 contains 15 residues. CDR1 DFQATT and CDR2 SNEGSKA come from the germline V gene (reference sequence).

This clonotype was counted between two and nine times. The chain carries TRBV7-2 and TRBJ2-4; D might be TRBD1 (5 bases). Trimming cost V 1 base and J 0 bases, with 10 bases left between them. Per germline, CDR1 SGHTA and CDR2 FQGNSA. The CDR3 contains 16 residues. CDR3 bases: TGTGCCAGCAGCTTAGTTGGGCAGGGAGCCAAAAACATTCAGTACTTC. It codes for CASSLVGQGAKNIQYF.